The text below deals with one TCR beta chain. Researchers prepared the TCRbeta library using unique molecular identifiers, the study reports. TCRdb passed the PCR reads through MiXCR, listing each CDR3 protein once. The data hold about 270,000 distinct CDR3 sequences, with almost 10% observed a single time. Trimming left V 6 bases short and J 0 bases short, with 14 bases between. Germline CDR1 reads LNHDA; CDR2 reads SQIVND (reference sequence). This CDR3 spans 16 amino acids. This sample stems from a study of T-cell reconstitution after alpha-beta-depleted transplantation in children. The sequence was obtained from a human donor who donated a stem cell graft to a child with SCID. The sequences come from PBMCs from the stem cell graft donor, collected from the stem cell graft. The chain joins TRBV19 to TRBJ2-2; perhaps TRBD1 as D (5 bases). Written as DNA, the CDR3 is TGTGCCAGTAGCCAACAGGCCCAAACGAACACCGGGGAGCTGTTTTTT. Its protein product is CASSQQAQTNTGELFF. Based on the CDR3 plus reference TRBV19 and TRBJ2-2, the full variable domain is DGGITQSPKYLFRKEGQNVTLSCEQNLNHDAMYWYRQDPGQGLRLIYYSQIVNDFQKGDIAEGYSVSREKKESFPLTVTSAQKNPTAFYLCASSQQAQTNTGELFFGEGSRLTVL.